This T cell receptor beta chain originates from a study of T cell clonality in common variable immunodeficiency. Germline assignment: CDR1 DFQATT and CDR2 SNEGSKA (reference sequence). V shed 0 bases, J shed 6 bases, and the junction held 9 bases outside the gene matches. This CDR3 is built from 16 residues. CVID and control samples used equivalent genomic DNA input. The repertoire was sequenced with immunoSEQ multiplex PCR; TCRdb's copy has only in-frame clones and lacks some. The sample presents approximately 81,000 clones, none singletons. This clone was counted ten times or more. The DNA ends 3 residues before the CDR3 does, and the rest of the CDR3 is filled in from the germline J gene.

This clonotype originated in a person aged 18-69 years in good health. This chain uses TRBV20-1 with TRBJ2-3; TRBD2 matches at 10 bases. The sequenced sample was peripheral blood mononuclear cells. Incomplete CDR3 DNA: TGCAGTGCTAGAGATGGGCTAGCGGGAGATCCCGATACG. Its protein is CSARDGLAGDPDT. The whole CDR3 sequence is CSARDGLAGDPDTQYF.